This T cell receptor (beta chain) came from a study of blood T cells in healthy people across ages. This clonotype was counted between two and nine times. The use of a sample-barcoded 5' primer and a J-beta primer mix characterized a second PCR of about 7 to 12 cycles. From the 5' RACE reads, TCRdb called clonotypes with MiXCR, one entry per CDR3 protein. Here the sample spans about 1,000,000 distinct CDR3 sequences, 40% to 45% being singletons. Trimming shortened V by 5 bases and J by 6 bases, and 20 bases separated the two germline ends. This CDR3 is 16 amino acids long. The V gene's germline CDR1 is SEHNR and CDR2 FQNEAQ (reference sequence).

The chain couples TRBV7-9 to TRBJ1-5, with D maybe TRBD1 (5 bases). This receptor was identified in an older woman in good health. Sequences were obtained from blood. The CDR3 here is CASSPLGGGIGQPQHF. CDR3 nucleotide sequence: TGTGCCAGCAGCCCCTTAGGTGGGGGGATAGGTCAGCCCCAGCATTTT.